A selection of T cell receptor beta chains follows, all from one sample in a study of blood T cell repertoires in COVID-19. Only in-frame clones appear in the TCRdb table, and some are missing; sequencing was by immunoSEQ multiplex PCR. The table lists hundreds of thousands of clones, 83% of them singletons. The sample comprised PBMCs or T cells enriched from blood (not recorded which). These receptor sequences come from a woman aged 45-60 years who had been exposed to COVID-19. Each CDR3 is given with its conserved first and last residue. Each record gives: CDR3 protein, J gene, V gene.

cdr3_aa: CATSDRNRENGNTEAFF
j_call: TRBJ1-1
v_call: TRBV24-1

cdr3_aa: CASSLGLRTMNTEAFF
j_call: TRBJ1-1
v_call: TRBV5-5

cdr3_aa: CASSQGPTSNSPLHF
j_call: TRBJ1-6
v_call: TRBV2

cdr3_aa: CSVAPGVGQPQHF
j_call: TRBJ1-5
v_call: TRBV29-1

cdr3_aa: CASSHSGGALGTQYF
j_call: TRBJ2-3
v_call: TRBV7-2

cdr3_aa: CASSPRPGDTEAFF
j_call: TRBJ1-1
v_call: TRBV9

cdr3_aa: CASSPGAGTNYGYTF
j_call: TRBJ1-2
v_call: TRBV5-6

cdr3_aa: CASSLSTGHTEAFF
j_call: TRBJ1-1
v_call: TRBV27

cdr3_aa: CASSGTGTVSGNTIYF
j_call: TRBJ1-3
v_call: TRBV9

cdr3_aa: CASSLGLTGNTGNQPQHF
j_call: TRBJ1-5
v_call: TRBV7-8

cdr3_aa: CASSPGPPDRCIF
j_call: TRBJ1-1
v_call: TRBV7-3

cdr3_aa: CASIPPNSGVQYF
j_call: TRBJ2-3
v_call: TRBV12-3/TRBV12-4

cdr3_aa: CASRPRQGGTGELFF
j_call: TRBJ2-2
v_call: TRBV10-3

cdr3_aa: CASRTGNQPQHF
j_call: TRBJ1-5
v_call: TRBV12-3/TRBV12-4

cdr3_aa: CASSFNRGQDEQFF
j_call: TRBJ2-1
v_call: TRBV5-1

cdr3_aa: CASSVTGANYGYTF
j_call: TRBJ1-2
v_call: TRBV19

cdr3_aa: CASSPRGYNEQFF
j_call: TRBJ2-1
v_call: TRBV2

cdr3_aa: CASSRQEKQYF
j_call: TRBJ2-7
v_call: TRBV10-2

cdr3_aa: CASSLGSIRDRPGETQYF
j_call: TRBJ2-5
v_call: TRBV5-1

cdr3_aa: CASSYGLAGGGNEQFF
j_call: TRBJ2-1
v_call: TRBV6-2/TRBV6-3

cdr3_aa: CATSDFGGRYNEQFF
j_call: TRBJ2-1
v_call: TRBV24-1

cdr3_aa: CASSTGQVNTGELFF
j_call: TRBJ2-2
v_call: TRBV18

cdr3_aa: CASSQRDLQFF
j_call: TRBJ2-1
v_call: TRBV7-9

cdr3_aa: CASSQGRRTGAYEQYF
j_call: TRBJ2-7
v_call: TRBV3-1/TRBV3-2

cdr3_aa: CASSPGTRVGTSGLGEQFF
j_call: TRBJ2-1
v_call: TRBV5-6

cdr3_aa: CASSLAGSTDTQYF
j_call: TRBJ2-3
v_call: TRBV5-1

cdr3_aa: CASSHDLAGGVRNEQFF
j_call: TRBJ2-1
v_call: TRBV4-3

cdr3_aa: CASSVYSQGTGELFF
j_call: TRBJ2-2
v_call: TRBV11-2

cdr3_aa: CASSPQDRGALGYTF
j_call: TRBJ1-2
v_call: TRBV7-9

cdr3_aa: CASSPGGAAGEKLFF
j_call: TRBJ1-4
v_call: TRBV11-2

cdr3_aa: CASSSQGARDRGQPQHF
j_call: TRBJ1-5
v_call: TRBV28

cdr3_aa: CASSSELLNTEAFF
j_call: TRBJ1-1
v_call: TRBV5-1

cdr3_aa: CASSSGTDTEAFF
j_call: TRBJ1-1
v_call: TRBV27

cdr3_aa: CAISDRTEAFF
j_call: TRBJ1-1
v_call: TRBV10-3

cdr3_aa: CASSMRDSRNPQHF
j_call: TRBJ1-5
v_call: TRBV19

cdr3_aa: CATSGGVTHEQYF
j_call: TRBJ2-7
v_call: TRBV24-1

cdr3_aa: CASSPPVLASHNEQFF
j_call: TRBJ2-1
v_call: TRBV28

cdr3_aa: CASSGRGMNTEAFF
j_call: TRBJ1-1
v_call: TRBV19

cdr3_aa: CASSLGSSGGENEQFF
j_call: TRBJ2-1
v_call: TRBV28

cdr3_aa: CAIDRSNQPQHF
j_call: TRBJ1-5
v_call: TRBV28

cdr3_aa: CASSISNQPQHF
j_call: TRBJ1-5
v_call: TRBV19

cdr3_aa: CASSQAAGLTGELFF
j_call: TRBJ2-2
v_call: TRBV4-3

cdr3_aa: CASTTLYRDRGFDTEAFF
j_call: TRBJ1-1
v_call: TRBV19

cdr3_aa: CASSQSRGTANSPLHF
j_call: TRBJ1-6
v_call: TRBV3-1/TRBV3-2

cdr3_aa: CASSLGLAGGSYEQYF
j_call: TRBJ2-7
v_call: TRBV5-4

cdr3_aa: CASSRRQGYNSPLHF
j_call: TRBJ1-6
v_call: TRBV6-4

cdr3_aa: CASSARSGRPVTEAFF
j_call: TRBJ1-1
v_call: TRBV2

cdr3_aa: CASSPLTSGGADEQYF
j_call: TRBJ2-7
v_call: TRBV7-7

cdr3_aa: CACSVGGGPEAFF
j_call: TRBJ1-1
v_call: TRBV30

cdr3_aa: CAISESPRQGANYGYTF
j_call: TRBJ1-2
v_call: TRBV10-3

cdr3_aa: CAISESRDRVDTEAFF
j_call: TRBJ1-1
v_call: TRBV10-3